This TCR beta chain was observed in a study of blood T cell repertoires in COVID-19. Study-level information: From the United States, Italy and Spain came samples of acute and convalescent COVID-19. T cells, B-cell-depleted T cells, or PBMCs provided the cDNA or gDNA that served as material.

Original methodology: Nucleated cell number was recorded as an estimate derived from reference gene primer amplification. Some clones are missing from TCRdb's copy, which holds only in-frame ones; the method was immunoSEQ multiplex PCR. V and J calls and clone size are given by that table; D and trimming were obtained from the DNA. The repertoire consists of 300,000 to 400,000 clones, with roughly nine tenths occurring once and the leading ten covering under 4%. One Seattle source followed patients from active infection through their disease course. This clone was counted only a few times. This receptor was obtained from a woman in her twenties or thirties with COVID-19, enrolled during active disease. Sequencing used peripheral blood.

The CDR3 loop is CAISAPGLYYNEQFF. The CDR3 nucleotides are TGTGCCATCAGTGCACCGGGACTGTACTACAATGAGCAGTTCTTC. V and J are TRBV10-3 and TRBJ2-1, with D possibly being TRBD2 (6 bases). V gave up 4 bases and J gave up 3 bases, with 13 bases separating them. There are 15 residues in the CDR3. Germline CDR1 is ENHRY and CDR2 is SYGVKD.